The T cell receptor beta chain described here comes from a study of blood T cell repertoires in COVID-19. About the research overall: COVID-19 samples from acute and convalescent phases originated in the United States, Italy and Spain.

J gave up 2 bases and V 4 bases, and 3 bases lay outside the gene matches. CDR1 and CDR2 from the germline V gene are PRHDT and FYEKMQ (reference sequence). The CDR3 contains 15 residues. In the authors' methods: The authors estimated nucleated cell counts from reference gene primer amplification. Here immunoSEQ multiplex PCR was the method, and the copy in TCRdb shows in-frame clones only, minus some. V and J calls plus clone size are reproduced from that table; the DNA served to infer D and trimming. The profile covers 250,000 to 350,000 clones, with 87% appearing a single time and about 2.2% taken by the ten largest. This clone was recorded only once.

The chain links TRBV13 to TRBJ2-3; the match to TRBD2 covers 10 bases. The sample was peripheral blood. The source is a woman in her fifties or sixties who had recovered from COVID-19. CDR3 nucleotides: TGTGCCAGCAGCTCTAGCGGGAGCAACACAGATACGCAGTATTTT. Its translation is CASSSSGSNTDTQYF.